This TCR beta chain was recorded in a study of CD8+CD57+ T cells in acquired aplastic anemia. Regarding the study as a whole: Both patients and controls carried the same twenty-nine CD8+ CDR3 sequences.

Details on this clonotype: Its cognate antigen is unknown.

Genomic DNA constituted the template upon which TCR beta VDJ and CDR3 profiling was performed. TCRdb called the reads again in MiXCR, with one record for every CDR3 protein. Of roughly 160,000 distinct CDR3 sequences in the sample, 71% were seen once. In patients chosen for sequencing, flow cytometry had shown CD8+CD57+ cell expansion. The V and J ends lost 2 bases and 2 bases, in that order; junction bases with no gene match: 4. The CDR3 is 15 amino acids. This receptor was obtained from a human donor with aplastic anemia. What was sequenced was sorted CD4+, CD8+, or CD8+CD57+ T cells (not recorded which) from PBMCs. V usage is TRBV12-3 or TRBV12-4 and J usage is TRBJ2-7, with 9 nucleotides matching TRBD2. The CDR3 protein is CASSLRLAATYEQYF. DNA for the CDR3: TGTGCCAGCAGTTTACGACTAGCGGCGACCTACGAGCAGTACTTC.